This T cell receptor beta chain was found in a study of cytomegalovirus exposure and HLA in healthy donors. Germline V lookup: CDR1 SSHAT, CDR2 FNYEAQ (reference sequence). After removal of 6 bases from V and 8 bases from J, the junction contained 15 bases not matched to a gene. The length of the CDR3 is 15 residues. The PCR used 60 Vbeta and 13 Jbeta primers. Authors' processing steps: A later analysis tallied some 80 million unique TCR beta chains, some 12 million of them shared. TCRdb's copy holds only in-frame clones and misses some; the assay was immunoSEQ multiplex PCR. The V and J calls and clone size were taken over from that table, and D and trimming were inferred from the DNA. The sample has about 60,000 clones, and its top ten clones hold about 16%. General study findings and limits: Earlier results showed most TCR beta V segments being productive about 87% or about 30% of the time. An assumption of roughly uniform sequencing depth across donors underlay the presence/absence analyses. Associated with HLA alleles at 0.05 false discovery rate in a later analysis were 16,951 TCR beta sequences.

Concerning this clone itself: The target antigen is unknown.

The clonotype was recovered from a boy aged 5-17 years in good health and CMV-seronegative. The sample taken for sequencing was PBMCs. V usage is TRBV7-7 and J usage is TRBJ1-1; 7 bases map to TRBD1. CDR3 region: CASRPIRQGAKEAFF. CDR3 nucleotide sequence: TGTGCCAGCAGACCAATTCGACAGGGAGCAAAAGAAGCTTTCTTT.